What follows describes a single TCR beta chain. Its target is not known. This sample was included in a study of vaccination and CD4 T cells after COVID-19. The wider study: Cellular stimulation was performed using overlapping spike peptides derived from SARS-CoV-2, HCoV-NL63, HCoV-OC43 and HCoV-229E.

Cultured CD4+ T-cell DNA underwent Oncomine TCR Beta short-read sequencing. TCRdb reprocessed the PCR reads with MiXCR, giving one entry per CDR3 protein. The sample contains about 18,000 distinct CDR3 sequences, under 65% of which appear only once. Germline-derived CDR1 and CDR2 are SGHNT and YYREEE (reference sequence). CDR3 length equals 14 residues. Treatment denoted: approximately 9-day PBMC culture with coronavirus spike peptide pools or control peptides (ViraFEST assay). Study observations and caveats: Spike mono-reactivity was the property of 304 of 307 vaccine-specific clones in convalescent patients.

This specimen consisted of CD4+ T cells from blood, cultured in vitro, obtained after SARS-CoV-2 vaccination. This chain connects TRBV5-4 to TRBJ2-1, with 8 nucleotides matching TRBD1. Gene TRBJ2-7 matches the end of the DNA better, so the J call may be wrong. The sequence came from a human donor who had recovered from COVID-19. As DNA, the CDR3 is TGTGCCAGCAGCTCCCCCCATGGACAGGGAGGGCAGTACTTC. Its protein is CASSSPHGQGGQYF.